This T cell receptor (beta chain) was captured by sequencing in a study of shared clonotypes between healthy human individuals. Data came from immunoSEQ multiplex PCR; TCRdb stores just in-frame clones and leaves some out. The sample consists of about 2 million clones, over 85% of them appearing once. Germline CDR1 and CDR2: SGHDT and YYEEEE. The J segment lost 7 bases and the V segment lost 6 bases, leaving 3 bases of the junction unmatched. The CDR3 sequence is 12 residues long. The naive CD8 population came from CD45RO-negative cells selected for CCR7, without terminally differentiated effector memory CD45RA+ cells.

V usage is TRBV5-6 and J usage is TRBJ1-5; 8 bases line up with TRBD1. The sequenced sample consisted of naive CD8+ T cells sorted from blood. This receptor was obtained from a man in his late teens or twenties in good health. CDR3 region: CASKTGEQPQHF. The CDR3 DNA reads TGTGCCAGCAAGACAGGGGAACAGCCCCAGCATTTT.